Listed below are T cell receptor beta chains from one sample, sequenced in a study of OX40 agonist ivuxolimab in advanced cancers. This table comes from immunoSEQ multiplex PCR, and its TCRdb copy is limited to in-frame clones, with some not included. The sample lists about 34,000 clones; 80% to 95% were seen once. Sequenced material: CD4+ or CD8+ T cells sorted from blood, taken in a trial of the OX40 agonist ivuxolimab. The receptors stem from an adult with an advanced solid tumor such as melanoma, head and neck, liver or kidney cancer. Both conserved end residues are trimmed from each CDR3.

V gene | CDR3 protein
TRBV6-6 | ASSKGRNTDTQY
TRBV28 | ASSVGFYGYT
TRBV4-2 | ASSQVPGQGASGNTIY
TRBV6-5 | ASRRDPSAETQY
TRBV29-1 | SVSVNTEAF
TRBV4-3 | ASSQDRGRVYNEQF
TRBV19 | ASSRGGANQPQH
TRBV7-3 | ASSSTPYTGELF
TRBV5-8 | ASSLGTGTGGSISNQPQH
TRBV6-5 | ASRAGGREKLF
TRBV28 | ASSLPDIASPLH
TRBV4-1 | ASSQPDRGDYEQY
TRBV6-1 | ASSEPVGADEKLF
TRBV7-2 | ASSDRGGLHEQY
TRBV11-2 | ASSFFRETRGYNEQF
TRBV6-1 | ASTIQVNTEAF
TRBV12-2 | ASRLVSPGCWDEQF
TRBV28 | ASSFGPWEKLF
TRBV6-1 | ASSEVTTIGPQH
TRBV4-1 | ASSQTPRPTSGIYNEQF
TRBV30 | AWTRDASEAF
TRBV15 | ATSRDLAERSGELF
TRBV18 | ASSPPSTPTGELF
TRBV5-1 | ASSLEGVVDEQF
TRBV18 | ASSGQGRMNNEKLF
TRBV4-3 | ASSQDLGGGRTDTQY
TRBV28 | ATVRDRVTGELF
TRBV5-6 | ASSLGGSGAGNTIY
TRBV18 | ASSPRDSPNYGYT
TRBV5-1 | ASSLLGDEQY
TRBV18 | ASSPSGSYEQY